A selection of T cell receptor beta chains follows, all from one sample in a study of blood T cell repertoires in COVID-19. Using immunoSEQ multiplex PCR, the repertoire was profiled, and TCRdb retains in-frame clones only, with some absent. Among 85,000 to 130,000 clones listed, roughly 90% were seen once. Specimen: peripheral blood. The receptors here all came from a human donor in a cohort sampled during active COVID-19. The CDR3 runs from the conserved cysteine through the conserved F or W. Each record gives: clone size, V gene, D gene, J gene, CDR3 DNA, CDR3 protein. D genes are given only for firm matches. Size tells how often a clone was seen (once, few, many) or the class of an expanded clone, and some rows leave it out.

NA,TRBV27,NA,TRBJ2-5,TGTGCCAGCAGTTTTAACAGAAGAGAGACCCAGTACTTC,CASSFNRRETQYF
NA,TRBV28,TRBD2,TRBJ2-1,TGTGCCAGCAGTTTGACTAGCGGGAGATACAATGAGCAGTTCTTC,CASSLTSGRYNEQFF
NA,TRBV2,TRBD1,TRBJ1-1,TGTGCCAGCATTATGACAGGGTACACTGAAGCTTTCTTT,CASIMTGYTEAFF
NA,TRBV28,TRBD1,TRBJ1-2,TGTGCCAGCAGTCTGACAGGGCATTATGGCTACACCTTC,CASSLTGHYGYTF
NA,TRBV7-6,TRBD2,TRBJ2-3,TGTGCCAGCAGCTTAGGAGCGGGATTCACAGATACGCAGTATTTT,CASSLGAGFTDTQYF
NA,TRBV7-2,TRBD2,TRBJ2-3,TGTGCCAGCAGCTTAATAAGGACTAGCGGGGGGGCCTGGAGAGATACGCAGTATTTT,CASSLIRTSGGAWRDTQYF
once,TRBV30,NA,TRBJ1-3,TGTGCCTGGAGTGTAGGGGTTTACTCTGGAAACACCATATATTTT,CAWSVGVYSGNTIYF
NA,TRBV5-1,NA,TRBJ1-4,TGCGCCAGCAGCTTTGGGGCAGGAGACGATGAAAAACTGTTTTTT,CASSFGAGDDEKLFF
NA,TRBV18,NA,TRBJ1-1,TGTGCCAGCTCACCTACGACTTCCACTGAAGCTTTCTTT,CASSPTTSTEAFF
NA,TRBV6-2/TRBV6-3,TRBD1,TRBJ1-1,TGTGCCAGCAGTTACTCCATGACAGGGATCACTGAAGCTTTCTTT,CASSYSMTGITEAFF
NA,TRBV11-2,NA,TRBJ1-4,TGTGCCAGCAGCCGGGGGGGATTTGATGAAAAACTGTTTTTT,CASSRGGFDEKLFF
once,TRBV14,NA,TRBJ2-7,TGTGCCAGCGGCGGGGAAACCTACGAGCAGTACTTC,CASGGETYEQYF
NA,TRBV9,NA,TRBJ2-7,TGTGCCAGCAGCGTGGGACAATGGACCTACGAGCAGTACTTC,CASSVGQWTYEQYF
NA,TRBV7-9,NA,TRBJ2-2,TGTGCCAGCACTGTTATCGGCGGGGCCGCACCGAACACCGGGGAGCTGTTTTTT,CASTVIGGAAPNTGELFF
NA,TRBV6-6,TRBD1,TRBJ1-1,TGTGCCAGCATCCCTGACAGGGACACTGAAGCTTTCTTT,CASIPDRDTEAFF
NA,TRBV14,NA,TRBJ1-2,TGTGCCAGCAGCCAAGGGCAGGGATGGAACTATGGCTACACCTTC,CASSQGQGWNYGYTF
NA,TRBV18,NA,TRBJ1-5,TGTGCCAGCTCCCAGGGCCGTCAGCCCCAGCATTTT,CASSQGRQPQHF
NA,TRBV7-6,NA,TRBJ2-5,TGTGCCAGCAGCTTAGGCGCGGTATCTCAAGAGACCCAGTACTTC,CASSLGAVSQETQYF
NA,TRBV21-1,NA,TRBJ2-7,TGTGCCAGGACAGGGAAGAACGAGCAGTACTTC,CARTGKNEQYF
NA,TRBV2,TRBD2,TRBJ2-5,TGTGCCAGCAAGGCGGGGGGGCGACTCGGTACCCAAGAGACCCAGTACTTC,CASKAGGRLGTQETQYF